This T cell receptor (beta chain) was captured in a study of shared clonotypes between healthy human individuals. Study-wide results and caveats: The study found approximately 5% of naive CD4 clonotypes shared across four donors.

Using immunoSEQ multiplex PCR, the repertoire was profiled, and TCRdb retains in-frame clones only, with some absent. The sample holds 760,000 or so clones; 90% to 98% are singletons and the top ten take around 0.25%. CDR1 MNHEY and CDR2 SMNVEV come from the germline V gene (reference sequence). CDR3 size: 13 residues. The V gene end was trimmed by 10 bases and the J gene end by 6 bases; junction bases not matched to a gene: 8. Remarks on this clone: Its antigen is not identified.

In the naive CD8 group, cells lacked CD45RO and were positively selected for CCR7, so terminally differentiated effector memory CD45RA+ cells were left out. The chain uses TRBV27 and TRBJ1-1; 10 bases line up with TRBD1. The source is a man aged 30-40 years in good health. The sample taken for sequencing was naive CD8+ T cells sorted from blood. The CDR3 loop is CATLGQGGAEAFF. The CDR3 nucleotides read TGTGCCACCTTAGGACAGGGGGGTGCTGAAGCTTTCTTT.